Listed below are T cell receptor beta chains from one sample, sequenced in a study of CD8 T cells in ankylosing spondylitis. A single record per CDR3 protein comes from TCRdb applying MiXCR to the 5' RACE reads. Of more than 150,000 distinct CDR3 sequences listed, 15% to 20% are singletons. The sample consisted of blood, either unsorted or a sorted T cell fraction (not recorded which). Receptor source: a male donor aged 5-29 years with ankylosing spondylitis or in good health (not recorded which). Each CDR3 is given with its conserved first and last residue. The order of the fields is clone size, V gene, D gene, J gene, CDR3 DNA, CDR3 protein. A D gene is named only where the DNA matches it firmly. Only some rows state a clone size, as once, few, many or a class for expanded clones.

>few|TRBV20-1|NA|TRBJ2-7
TGCAGTGTTGCGGGACAAAGCGTTCCCTACGAGCAGTACTTC
CSVAGQSVPYEQYF
>many|TRBV24-1|NA|TRBJ2-1
TGTGCCACCAGTAAAGGGGGCAATGAGCAGTTCTTC
CATSKGGNEQFF
>many|TRBV5-1|NA|TRBJ2-6
TGCGCCAGCCGGAGGGACTCTGGGGCCAACGTCCTGACTTTC
CASRRDSGANVLTF
>many|TRBV4-1|NA|TRBJ2-5
TGCGCCAGCAGCCAAGATCAAAGGGCCCGAGAGACCCAGTACTTC
CASSQDQRARETQYF
>once|TRBV29-1|NA|TRBJ2-3
TGCAGCGCCACCTCGATACCGGCAGATACGCAGTATTTT
CSATSIPADTQYF
>NA|TRBV20-1|TRBD2|TRBJ2-1
TGCAGTGCTAGTAACGGTGGGACTAGCGTTCATGAGCAGTTCTTC
CSASNGGTSVHEQFF
>many|TRBV20-1|NA|TRBJ2-1
TGCAGTGCAGAGGACCATGAGCAGTTCTTC
CSAEDHEQFF
>many|TRBV20-1|NA|TRBJ2-1
TGCAGTGGATCCGCCGGGACCTACAATGAGCAGTTCTTC
CSGSAGTYNEQFF
>many|TRBV10-3|NA|TRBJ2-4
TGTGCCATCAGTGAGTCAGGGCTAGACTGGGCCAAAAACATTCAGTACTTC
CAISESGLDWAKNIQYF
>few|TRBV4-3|NA|TRBJ2-3
TGCGCCAGCAGCCAAGAAAGACTAGGAGGCACAGATACGCAGTATTTT
CASSQERLGGTDTQYF
>NA|TRBV29-1|NA|TRBJ2-4
TGCAGCGTTCAGGGGGAGGACATTCAGTACTTC
CSVQGEDIQYF
>many|TRBV20-1|NA|TRBJ2-1
TGCAGTGCTTCCCGCGGCGGGGAACATGAGCAGTTCTTC
CSASRGGEHEQFF
>many|TRBV7-6|TRBD2|TRBJ2-1
TGTGCCAGCAGCTTGGCAACTATAGCGGGAGGGACGTCAGAGCAGTTCTTC
CASSLATIAGGTSEQFF
>many|TRBV24-1|NA|TRBJ2-1
TGTGCCACCAGTGATCGGCGGGCCAACAATGAGCAGTTCTTC
CATSDRRANNEQFF
>NA|TRBV4-1|NA|TRBJ1-1
TGCGCCAGCAGCCAAATTTTTGCAGACATGAACACTGAAGCTTTCTTT
CASSQIFADMNTEAFF
>many|TRBV5-5|NA|TRBJ2-1
TGTGCCAGCAGCTTGGCTGCGACGGACCACAATGAGCAGTTCTTC
CASSLAATDHNEQFF
>NA|TRBV24-1|NA|TRBJ2-4
TGTGCCACCAGTGGGGCGAACATTCAGTACTTC
CATSGANIQYF
>many|TRBV6-5|TRBD1|TRBJ2-2
TGTGCCAGCAGTTACCAGTTGGCAGGGGGATACACCGGGGAGCTGTTTTTT
CASSYQLAGGYTGELFF
>many|TRBV3-1|TRBD2|TRBJ2-5
TGTGCCAGCAGCCAAGCCAGCGGGGGGACTGGGACCCAGTACTTC
CASSQASGGTGTQYF
>many|TRBV20-1|TRBD1|TRBJ1-1
TGCAGTGCCAGCGTACAGGGGAGGGTTAAGTCTGAAGCTTTCTTT
CSASVQGRVKSEAFF
>many|TRBV10-3|TRBD2|TRBJ2-2
TGTGCCGTAGCGGGAGAGAGCACCGGGGAGCTGTTTTTT
CAVAGESTGELFF
>once|TRBV20-1|TRBD2|TRBJ2-1
TGCAGTGCTAGAGCAGGGACGACTAGCGGGAAGGGTGAGCAGTTCTTC
CSARAGTTSGKGEQFF
>many|TRBV20-1|TRBD2|TRBJ2-3
TGCAGTGCAACCACTAGCGGGAATTCAGATACGCAGTATTTT
CSATTSGNSDTQYF
>many|TRBV7-2|TRBD1|TRBJ2-1
TGTGCCAGCAGTTATCAGGGGGCCGACAATGAGCAGTTCTTC
CASSYQGADNEQFF
>many|TRBV5-1|NA|TRBJ2-1
TGCGCCAGCAGCTTGGCCGTGAGCGGGCCAACCTCCTCCTACAATGAGCAGTTCTTC
CASSLAVSGPTSSYNEQFF
>many|TRBV4-2|NA|TRBJ2-7
TGTGCCAGCAGCCCCATGGGGGGCAGGGGCGAGCAGTACTTC
CASSPMGGRGEQYF
>many|TRBV6-1|NA|TRBJ2-1
TGTGCCAGCAGTGAAGGGTGGGTAGAGCAGTTCTTC
CASSEGWVEQFF
>many|TRBV11-2|TRBD2|TRBJ2-4
TGTGCCAGCAGCTTAGCCTTCAGCGGGACGGATTCTTCCAAAAACATTCAGTACTTC
CASSLAFSGTDSSKNIQYF
>many|TRBV6-5|NA|TRBJ2-6
TGTGCCAGCAGTTATTTCCGGGACTCTGGGGCCAACGTCCTGACTTTC
CASSYFRDSGANVLTF
>many|TRBV24-1|NA|TRBJ2-6
TGTGCCACAGCACTCTCTGGGGCCAACGTCCTGACTTTC
CATALSGANVLTF
>many|TRBV4-3|NA|TRBJ2-3
TGCGCCAGCAGCCAGGGGGCGGATACGCAGTATTTT
CASSQGADTQYF